Below, one TCR beta chain is given with its context. Its antigen remains unidentified. This specimen comes from a study of OX40 agonist ivuxolimab in advanced cancers. Background on the study: Partial responses were recorded for three patients, including one with hepatocellular carcinoma and two with cutaneous melanoma. The study's findings and limits: CD4+ and CD8+ T cells in blood underwent clonal expansion by week 6 at 0.1 to 3.0 mg/kg. Partial responders at 0.1-3.0 mg/kg had among the lowest clonal expansion.

Data came from immunoSEQ multiplex PCR; TCRdb stores just in-frame clones and leaves some out. The data contain tens of thousands of clones, about 90% of them singletons. J was trimmed by 3 bases and V by 4 bases; bases with no gene match: 8. Looked up from germline, CDR1 is LGHNA and CDR2 is YSLEER. This CDR3 is built from 16 residues. The rearrangement uses TRBV4-3 and TRBJ2-1; 8 nucleotides match TRBD1. This clonotype was obtained from an adult with an advanced solid tumor such as melanoma, head and neck, liver or kidney cancer. The input for sequencing was CD4+ or CD8+ T cells sorted from blood, taken in a trial of the OX40 agonist ivuxolimab. The CDR3 DNA reads as TGCGCCAGCAGCCGAGACTCACAGGGGGTCTACAATGAGCAGTTCTTC. Amino acids: CASSRDSQGVYNEQFF.